The 28 T cell receptor beta chains in this list originate from one sample, sequenced in a study of blood T cell repertoires in COVID-19. Repertoires were generated with immunoSEQ multiplex PCR, while TCRdb's copy carries only in-frame clones and drops some. The profile shows a few hundred thousand clones, around nine tenths of them singletons. The sequenced sample consisted of PBMCs or T cells enriched from blood (not recorded which). The receptor set was obtained from a woman aged 45 to 65 who had recovered from COVID-19.

The chain recombines TRBV7-2 with TRBJ1-5; D is possibly TRBD1 (5 bases). The CDR3 consists of 15 residues. V lost 1 base, J lost 3 bases, and 10 bases lay in between. Germline lookup yields CDR1 SGHTA and CDR2 FQGNSA. DNA of the CDR3: TGTGCCAGCAGCTTAGTTTCGGACATCAATCAGCCCCAGCATTTT. Encoded protein: CASSLVSDINQPQHF.

This clone is a singleton in its sample. The J gene is TRBJ2-3, the V gene TRBV27, with D possibly TRBD2 on 6 matching bases. The CDR3 runs to 14 residues. The V end lost 8 bases, the J end lost 3 bases, and 15 bases lay between the germline ends. In germline, CDR1 is MNHEY, CDR2 SMNVEV (reference sequence). In nucleotides, the CDR3 is TGTGCCAGCCGCAGCGGGCTGGGAACAGATACGCAGTATTTT. Translation: CASRSGLGTDTQYF.

The chain combines TRBV7-9 with TRBJ1-5; tentatively, D is TRBD1 (6 bases). Deletions cut 6 bases from V and 2 bases from J, with 14 bases between. The CDR3 consists of 15 residues. Germline CDR1 and CDR2: SEHNR and FQNEAQ (reference sequence). CDR3 DNA sequence: TGTGCCAGCAGTGCTAACGGGACACGCAATCAGCCCCAGCATTTT. Protein product: CASSANGTRNQPQHF.

The rearrangement uses TRBV5-4 and TRBJ1-6, with TRBD1 identical over 9 bases. With V trimmed by 7 bases and J by 10 bases, 3 bases remained unmatched. Germline loops: CDR1 SGHNT, CDR2 YYREEE (reference sequence). This CDR3 has 12 residues. This CDR3 is CASRDRESPLHF. The CDR3 coding sequence is TGTGCCAGCCGGGACAGGGAGTCACCCCTCCACTTT.

The rearrangement uses TRBV3-1 (or the pseudogene TRBV3-2) and TRBJ2-3; D gene unclear. CDR3 length: 13 amino acids. Trimming removed 9 bases at V and 1 base at J, with 11 bases between. Looked up from germline, CDR1 is LGHDT and CDR2 is YNNKEL (reference sequence). CDR3 residues: CASLPTGTDTQYF. CDR3 DNA: TGTGCCAGTCTCCCCACGGGCACAGATACGCAGTATTTT.

The chain joins TRBV14 to TRBJ2-3; D is possibly TRBD2 (5 bases). CDR3 length: 15 amino acids. Trimming cost V 4 bases and J 6 bases, with 17 bases left between them. The germline V gene has CDR1 SGHDN and CDR2 FVKESK. Here the CDR3 reads CASSRSPAGPDTQYF. The CDR3 nucleotides are TGTGCCAGCAGCCGATCTCCGGCGGGCCCGGATACGCAGTATTTT.

V and J are TRBV3-1 (or the pseudogene TRBV3-2) and TRBJ2-2; 8 nucleotides line up with TRBD2. Germline CDR1 is LGHDT and CDR2 is YNNKEL (reference sequence). Trimming removed 4 bases from V and 2 bases from J; junction bases left unmatched: 3. The CDR3 runs 15 residues. The CDR3 sequence: CASSLAGPNTGELFF. The CDR3 nucleotides are TGTGCCAGCAGCCTAGCGGGACCAAACACCGGGGAGCTGTTTTTT.

CDR3: CAIRDRTGNEGYTF. CDR3 bases: TGTGCCATCAGAGACAGGACAGGGAATGAAGGCTACACCTTC. The chain carries TRBV10-3 and TRBJ1-2; 8 bases match TRBD1. The CDR3 contains 14 residues. The germline gives CDR1 ENHRY, CDR2 SYGVKD. Trimming cost V 6 bases and J 8 bases; bases outside gene matches: 11.

The chain has TRBV2 and TRBJ2-1; TRBD2 aligns across 13 bases. Germline V gene lookup returns CDR1 SNHLY and CDR2 FYNNEI. J gave up 9 bases and V 7 bases, and 6 bases lay outside the gene matches. This CDR3 comprises 14 residues. The CDR3 bases are TGTGCCAGCAAAGGACTAGCGGGAGTTGGTGAGCAGTTCTTC. Its protein product is CASKGLAGVGEQFF.

V is TRBV19 and J is TRBJ2-7; 11 positions match TRBD2. Germline V gene data show CDR1 as LNHDA and CDR2 as SQIVND (reference sequence). The V segment lost 6 bases and the J segment 3 bases; nucleotides outside the gene matches: 7. This CDR3 comprises 15 residues. The CDR3 DNA sequence: TGTGCCAGTAGCACGACCGGGACTAGCGGCTACGAGCAGTACTTC. Translated, it gives CASSTTGTSGYEQYF. Combining the CDR3 with reference TRBV19 and TRBJ2-7 gives the whole variable domain DGGITQSPKYLFRKEGQNVTLSCEQNLNHDAMYWYRQDPGQGLRLIYYSQIVNDFQKGDIAEGYSVSREKKESFPLTVTSAQKNPTAFYLCASSTTGTSGYEQYFGPGTRLTVT.

This clone was observed a few times. V is TRBV6-4 and J is TRBJ2-1; 8 positions agree with TRBD2. Germline values: CDR1 MRHNA, CDR2 SNTAGT. CDR3 length equals 15 residues. The J segment lost 8 bases and the V segment lost 0 bases, leaving 6 bases of the junction unmatched. The DNA for the CDR3 is TGTGCCAGCAGTGACTCCAGCGGGAGTTATGATGAGCAGTTCTTC. Translated, it gives CASSDSSGSYDEQFF.

The chain has TRBV3-1 (or the pseudogene TRBV3-2) and TRBJ1-2; 9 nucleotides agree with TRBD1. CDR1 is LGHDT and CDR2 is YNNKEL in the germline V gene (reference sequence). The CDR3 is made up of 16 amino acids. The V and J ends lost 3 bases and 8 bases, in that order; junction bases with no gene match: 13. DNA of the CDR3: TGTGCCAGCAGCCACTCCGGGACAGGGAGGTCCGCGGGCTACACCTTC. Residues: CASSHSGTGRSAGYTF.

There are a few counts of this clone. The J gene is TRBJ2-2, the V gene TRBV19; D possibly corresponds to TRBD2 (6 bases). Trimming pared 6 bases from V and 4 bases from J, leaving 12 bases between. The CDR3 covers 14 residues. Germline V CDR1 and CDR2: LNHDA, SQIVND (reference sequence). The DNA of the CDR3 is TGTGCCAGTAGGGAGGGTCCCCGCACCGGGGAGCTGTTTTTT. Protein product: CASREGPRTGELFF.

This chain connects TRBV28 to TRBJ1-4, with TRBD1 matching 9 bases. Unmatched junction bases numbered 5, after V lost 1 base and J lost 5 bases. Per germline, CDR1 MDHEN and CDR2 SYDVKM. The CDR3 consists of 16 residues. The CDR3 nucleotides read TGTGCCAGCAGTTTATCCCGGACAGGGGCAAATGAAAAACTGTTTTTT. Amino acids: CASSLSRTGANEKLFF.

The J gene is TRBJ2-2, the V gene TRBV7-2, with 7 bases matching TRBD2. CDR3 length equals 15 residues. From germline, CDR1 is SGHTA and CDR2 FQGNSA. V trimming: 1 base; J trimming: 5 bases; junction bases outside the gene matches: 4. In DNA form, the CDR3 reads TGTGCCAGCAGCTTAGGGCGAGCGGGGACCGGGGAGCTGTTTTTT. Encoded protein: CASSLGRAGTGELFF.

This clone has just a few counts. The rearrangement joins TRBV11-2 to TRBJ2-2, with D unresolved. Germline V gene data show CDR1 as SGHAT and CDR2 as FQNNGV. The CDR3 runs 13 residues. The ends were cut back, 5 bases at V and 7 bases at J, with 11 bases in the middle. Here the CDR3 reads CASSQSSYGELFF. CDR3 coding DNA: TGTGCCAGCAGCCAGTCGTCGTACGGGGAGCTGTTTTTT.

The rearrangement uses TRBV28 and TRBJ2-1; possible D gene TRBD1, 5 bases. V was clipped by 10 bases and J by 4 bases, with 23 bases between them. The germline CDR1 and CDR2 sequences are MDHEN and SYDVKM. This CDR3 is 16 amino acids long. The CDR3 here is CATQRLGKGAYNEQFF. DNA of the CDR3: TGTGCCACCCAGCGATTAGGAAAAGGGGCTTACAATGAGCAGTTCTTC.

This rearrangement joins TRBV2 to TRBJ1-2; 9 bases map to TRBD1. V lost 6 bases to trimming and J lost 7 bases; unmatched junction nucleotides: 12. The CDR3 consists of 15 residues. The germline V gene encodes CDR1 SNHLY and CDR2 FYNNEI. DNA for the CDR3: TGTGCCAGCAGGCCCACAGGGGGCCGAGGAAGTGGCTACACCTTC. Translated, it gives CASRPTGGRGSGYTF.

V gene TRBV5-8 combines with J gene TRBJ2-1; TRBD2 matches 14 bases. The CDR3 is 17 amino acids. Germline CDR1 and CDR2: SGHTS and YDEGEE. V trimming: 4 bases; J trimming: 7 bases; junction bases outside the gene matches: 10. For the CDR3, the DNA is TGTGCCAGCAGCCTAGGGACTAGCGGGAGAAGTAGGAATGAGCAGTTCTTC. It yields the protein CASSLGTSGRSRNEQFF. The entire variable domain, with the rest obtained from reference TRBV5-8 and TRBJ2-1, is as follows: EAGVTQSPTHLIKTRGQQATLRCSPISGHTSVYWYQQALGLGLQFLLWYDEGEERNRGNFPPRFSGRQFPNYSSELNVNALELEDSALYLCASSLGTSGRSRNEQFFGPGTRLTVL.

The chain employs TRBV19 and TRBJ2-5; no clear D gene. The ends were cut back, 5 bases at V and 1 base at J, with 5 bases in the middle. CDR1 LNHDA and CDR2 SQIVND come from the germline V gene (reference sequence). The CDR3 runs to 12 residues. In nucleotides, the CDR3 is TGTGCCAGTAGTCCTACCCAAGAGACCCAGTACTTC. It is translated as CASSPTQETQYF.

V is TRBV11-2 and J is TRBJ1-2, with D hard to call. Germline loops: CDR1 SGHAT, CDR2 FQNNGV. This CDR3 is built from 15 residues. Trimming took 3 bases from V and 6 from J, leaving 17 bases between them. Here the CDR3 DNA reads TGTGCCAGCAGCTTCCGCGGAGGGAATCGGGATGGCTACACCTTC. Translated, it gives CASSFRGGNRDGYTF.

The V call is TRBV12-5, the J call TRBJ2-1; possible D gene TRBD1, 6 bases. The CDR3 has 12 amino acids. From germline, CDR1 is LGHNT and CDR2 FRNRAP. V was pared by 6 bases and J by 10 bases, with 13 bases between. For the CDR3, the DNA is TGTGCTAGTGGAACAGGGTCTGGGGAGCAGTTCTTC. Protein sequence: CASGTGSGEQFF.

The rearrangement links TRBV6-5 to TRBJ2-3; 8 positions agree with TRBD1. The CDR3 extends over 15 amino acids. The germline CDR1 and CDR2 sequences are MNHEY and SVGAGI. The V and J ends lost 7 bases and 1 base, in that order; junction bases with no gene match: 7. Here the CDR3 reads CASTTPGQGTDTQYF. In DNA, the CDR3 is TGTGCCAGCACAACCCCGGGACAGGGCACAGATACGCAGTATTTT.

The chain has TRBV6-5 and TRBJ1-5; D possibly corresponds to TRBD1 (5 bases). The CDR3 is made up of 11 amino acids. Germline CDR1 MNHEY, CDR2 SVGAGI. Trimming stripped 8 bases from V and 9 bases from J, with 11 bases between. The CDR3 DNA follows: TGTGCCAGCGGGGGGGATCGGCCCCAGCATTTT. It yields the protein CASGGDRPQHF.

The count of this clone is one. The chain carries TRBV18 and TRBJ1-2, with TRBD1 as a possible D gene (5 bases). Germline CDR1 and CDR2: KGHSH and LQKENI. The V and J ends lost 3 bases and 8 bases respectively, with 13 bases between them. This CDR3 region has 13 residues. The CDR3 here is CASSPSREDGYTF. CDR3 bases: TGTGCCAGCTCACCGTCCAGGGAGGACGGCTACACCTTC.

The V and J genes are TRBV2 and TRBJ2-1; D unclear. Trimming removed 6 bases from V and 15 bases from J, with 18 bases in between. In germline, CDR1 is SNHLY, CDR2 FYNNEI. CDR3 length equals 12 residues. In nucleotides, the CDR3 is TGTGCCAGCAGCGAGGTAGCTGAGAGGCCGTTCTTC. Its protein is CASSEVAERPFF.

This clone appeared a single time. CDR3 DNA: TGTGCCAGCAGTTTGTCAGGGGTCACTGAAGCTTTCTTT. This translates into CASSLSGVTEAFF. The V call is TRBV12-3 or TRBV12-4, the J call TRBJ1-1, with D perhaps TRBD1 (6 bases). Trimming removed 3 bases at V and 4 bases at J, with 9 bases between. This CDR3 has 13 residues.

The rearrangement joins TRBV4-3 to TRBJ2-3, with a weak D call TRBD1 (5 bases). The V gene lost 2 bases and the J gene lost 3 bases, with 6 bases spanning the gap. The germline gives CDR1 LGHNA, CDR2 YSLEER. This CDR3 is built from 13 residues. The CDR3 is CASSQQGTDTQYF. CDR3 DNA sequence: TGCGCCAGCAGCCAACAGGGAACAGATACGCAGTATTTT.